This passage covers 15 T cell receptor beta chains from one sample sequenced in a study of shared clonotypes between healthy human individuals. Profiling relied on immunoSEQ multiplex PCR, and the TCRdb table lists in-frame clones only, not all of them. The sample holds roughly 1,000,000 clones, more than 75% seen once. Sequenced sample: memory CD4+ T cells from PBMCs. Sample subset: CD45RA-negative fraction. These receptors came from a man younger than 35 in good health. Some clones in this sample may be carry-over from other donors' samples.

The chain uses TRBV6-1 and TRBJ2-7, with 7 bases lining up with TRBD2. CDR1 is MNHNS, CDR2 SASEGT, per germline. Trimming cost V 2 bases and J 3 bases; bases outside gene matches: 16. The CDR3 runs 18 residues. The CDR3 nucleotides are TGTGCCAGCAGTGAATCGTTCGACGGGGCGGGAGTAAACTACGAGCAGTACTTC. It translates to CASSESFDGAGVNYEQYF.

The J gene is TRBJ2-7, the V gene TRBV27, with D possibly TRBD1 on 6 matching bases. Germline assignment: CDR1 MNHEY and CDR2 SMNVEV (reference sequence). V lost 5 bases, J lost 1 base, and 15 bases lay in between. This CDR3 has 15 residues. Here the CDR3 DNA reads TGTGCCAGCAGTCCTTCAGGGGCGCATTCCTACGAGCAGTACTTC. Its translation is CASSPSGAHSYEQYF.

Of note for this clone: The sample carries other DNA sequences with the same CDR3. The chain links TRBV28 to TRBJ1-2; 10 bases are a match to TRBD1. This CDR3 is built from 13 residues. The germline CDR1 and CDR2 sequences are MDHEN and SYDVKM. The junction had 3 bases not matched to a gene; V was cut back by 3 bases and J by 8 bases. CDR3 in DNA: TGTGCCAGCAGTTTGTGGACAGGGGGAGGCTACACCTTC. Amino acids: CASSLWTGGGYTF.

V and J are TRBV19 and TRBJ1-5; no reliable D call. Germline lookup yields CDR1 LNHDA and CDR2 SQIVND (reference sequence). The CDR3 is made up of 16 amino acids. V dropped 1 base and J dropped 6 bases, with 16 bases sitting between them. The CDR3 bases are TGTGCCAGTAGTATAGGGTCGGGTCGCCAGGCTCAGCCCCAGCATTTT. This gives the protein CASSIGSGRQAQPQHF.

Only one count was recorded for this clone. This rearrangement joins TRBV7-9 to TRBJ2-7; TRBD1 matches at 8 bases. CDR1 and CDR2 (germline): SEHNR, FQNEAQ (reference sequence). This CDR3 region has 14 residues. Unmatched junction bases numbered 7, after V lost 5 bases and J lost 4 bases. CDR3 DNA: TGTGCCAGCAGCCCCTCAGGGGGCGGTTACGAGCAGTACTTC. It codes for CASSPSGGGYEQYF.

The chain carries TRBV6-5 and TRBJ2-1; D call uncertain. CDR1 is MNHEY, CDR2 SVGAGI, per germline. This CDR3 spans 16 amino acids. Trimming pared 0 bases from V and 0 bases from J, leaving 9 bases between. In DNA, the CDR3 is TGTGCCAGCAGTTACTCGCTCTTTGGCTCCTACAATGAGCAGTTCTTC. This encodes CASSYSLFGSYNEQFF.

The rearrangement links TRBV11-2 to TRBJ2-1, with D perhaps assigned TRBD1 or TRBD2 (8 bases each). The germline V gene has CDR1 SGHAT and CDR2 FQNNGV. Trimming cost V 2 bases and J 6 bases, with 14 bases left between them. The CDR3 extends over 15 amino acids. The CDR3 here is CASSLSGGQANEQFF. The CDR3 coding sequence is TGTGCCAGCAGCTTAAGCGGGGGACAGGCCAATGAGCAGTTCTTC. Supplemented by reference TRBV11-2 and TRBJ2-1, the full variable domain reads EAGVAQSPRYKIIEKRQSVAFWCNPISGHATLYWYQQILGQGPKLLIQFQNNGVVDDSQLPKDRFSAERLKGVDSTLKIQPAKLEDSAVYLCASSLSGGQANEQFFGPGTRLTVL.

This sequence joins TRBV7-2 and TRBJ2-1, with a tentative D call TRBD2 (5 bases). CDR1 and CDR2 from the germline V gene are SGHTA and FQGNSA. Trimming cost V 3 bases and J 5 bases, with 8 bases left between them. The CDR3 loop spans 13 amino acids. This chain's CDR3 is CASSFGLDNEQFF. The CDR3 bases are TGTGCCAGCAGCTTCGGACTCGACAATGAGCAGTTCTTC.

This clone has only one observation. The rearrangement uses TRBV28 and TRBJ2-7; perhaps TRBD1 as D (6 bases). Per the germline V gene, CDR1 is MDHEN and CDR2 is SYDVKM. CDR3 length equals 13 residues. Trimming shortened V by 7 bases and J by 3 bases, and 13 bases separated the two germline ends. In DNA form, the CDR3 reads TGTGCCAGCACCTCAGGGGTAATCTACGAGCAGTACTTC. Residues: CASTSGVIYEQYF.

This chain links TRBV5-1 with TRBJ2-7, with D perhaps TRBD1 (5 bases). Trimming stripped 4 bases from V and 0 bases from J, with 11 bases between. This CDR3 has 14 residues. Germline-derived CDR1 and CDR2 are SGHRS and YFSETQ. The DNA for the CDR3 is TGCGCCAGCAGCACGGACACGTCCTCCTACGAGCAGTACTTC. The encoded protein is CASSTDTSSYEQYF.

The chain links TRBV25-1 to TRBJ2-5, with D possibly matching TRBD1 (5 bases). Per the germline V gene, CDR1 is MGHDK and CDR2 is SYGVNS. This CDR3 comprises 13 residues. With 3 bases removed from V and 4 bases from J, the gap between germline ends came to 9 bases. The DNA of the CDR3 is TGTGCCAGCAGTGAGCTAGGGGCAGAGACCCAGTACTTC. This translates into CASSELGAETQYF. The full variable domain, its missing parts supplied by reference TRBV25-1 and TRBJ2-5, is EADIYQTPRYLVIGTGKKITLECSQTMGHDKMYWYQQDPGMELHLIHYSYGVNSTEKGDLSSESTVSRIRTEHFPLTLESARPSHTSQYLCASSELGAETQYFGPGTRLLVL.

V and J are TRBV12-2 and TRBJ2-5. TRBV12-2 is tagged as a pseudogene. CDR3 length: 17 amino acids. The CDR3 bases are TGTGCAAGTCGCTTATCCAGAGCACCCTTGCCGCAAGAGACCCAGTACTTC. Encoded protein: CASRLSRAPLPQETQYF.

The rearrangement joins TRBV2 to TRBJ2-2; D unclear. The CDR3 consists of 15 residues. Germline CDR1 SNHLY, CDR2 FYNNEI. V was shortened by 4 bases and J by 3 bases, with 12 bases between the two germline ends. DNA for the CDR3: TGTGCCAGCAGTGGTCTGCCCTGGGACACCGGGGAGCTGTTTTTT. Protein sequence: CASSGLPWDTGELFF. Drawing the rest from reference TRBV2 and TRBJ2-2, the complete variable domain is EPEVTQTPSHQVTQMGQEVILRCVPISNHLYFYWYRQILGQKVEFLVSFYNNEISEKSEIFDDQFSVERPDGSNFTLKIRSTKLEDSAMYFCASSGLPWDTGELFFGEGSRLTVL.

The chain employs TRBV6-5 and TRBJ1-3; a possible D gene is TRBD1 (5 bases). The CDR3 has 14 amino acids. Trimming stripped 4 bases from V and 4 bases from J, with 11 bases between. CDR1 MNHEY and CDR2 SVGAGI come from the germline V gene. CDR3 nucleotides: TGTGCCAGCAGTTTCCTCGGACAAGGAAACACCATATATTTT. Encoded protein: CASSFLGQGNTIYF.

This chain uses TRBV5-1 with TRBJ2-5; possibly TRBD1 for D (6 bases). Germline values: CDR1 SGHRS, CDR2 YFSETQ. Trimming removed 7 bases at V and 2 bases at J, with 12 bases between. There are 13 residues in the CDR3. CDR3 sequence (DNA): TGCGCCAGCTTCAGGGGAGCGCAAGAGACCCAGTACTTC. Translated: CASFRGAQETQYF.